This T cell receptor (beta chain) originates from a study of naive and memory T cell subsets. Ligated cDNA underwent four rounds of PCR with nested alpha and beta constant region primers and SP2. Blood and skin TCR RNA was reverse transcribed with alpha and beta constant primers. In TCRdb, the UMI-ligation and nested PCR reads were re-called with MiXCR into one record per CDR3 protein. Found here are around 35,000 distinct CDR3 sequences, 9.5% to 11% of them singletons; the top ten hold around 4.2%. This clonotype was seen many times. This sample's treatment: skin biopsy from PPD injection site in Mantoux-positive individual. A UMI-containing oligonucleotide was joined by 3' ligation to the TCR cDNA template. Skin biopsies came from PPD injection sites in Mantoux-positive individuals. Trimming removed 8 bases from V and 5 bases from J, with 18 bases in between. Germline CDR1 WSHSY, CDR2 SAAADI. This CDR3 is 15 amino acids long.

The clonotype originates from an adult in good health. The sample consisted of skin, taken from a tuberculin skin test site. The chain recombines TRBV10-2 with TRBJ2-2; D is perhaps TRBD2 (6 bases). The CDR3 region is CASRRGKMATGELFF. The CDR3 DNA is TGCGCCAGCCGTCGGGGGAAAATGGCGACCGGGGAGCTGTTTTTT.